These 2 T cell receptor beta chains share one sample of origin, sequenced in a study of memory CD4+ T cells and cytomegalovirus serostatus. The data were produced by immunoSEQ multiplex PCR, yet TCRdb's version contains in-frame clones alone and is incomplete. The sample has some 46,000 clones; over 60% are singletons. The sort gate was single viable CD3+CD4+CD8-CD45RO+ cells for memory CD4+ T cells. The sequenced material came from memory CD4+ T cells from blood. These receptors were taken from an adult in good health and CMV-seronegative.

The V call is TRBV7-6, the J call TRBJ2-5; D is unresolved. The V and J ends lost 3 bases and 2 bases respectively, with 13 bases between them. This CDR3 comprises 15 residues. Germline loops: CDR1 SGHVS, CDR2 FNYEAQ. CDR3 residues: CASSFPFKKQETQYF. The CDR3 DNA sequence: TGTGCCAGCAGCTTCCCCTTCAAGAAGCAAGAGACCCAGTACTTC.

V usage is TRBV25-1 and J usage is TRBJ1-1; D call uncertain. Germline V gene sequence: CDR1 MGHDK, CDR2 SYGVNS. Trimming removed 7 bases at V and 1 base at J, with 13 bases between. The CDR3 is made up of 14 amino acids. The CDR3 spells CASTPPGGNTEAFF. The CDR3 nucleotides are TGTGCCAGCACCCCGCCGGGAGGGAACACTGAAGCTTTCTTT.